This T cell receptor beta chain was sequenced for a study of OX40 agonist ivuxolimab in advanced cancers. As for the study in general: Those treated in dose escalation had hepatocellular carcinoma, melanoma, renal cell cancer or head and neck cancer. Study-wide results and limits: Expanded peripheral T cell antigen specificity was not determined.

The CDR3 length is 13 residues. Germline-derived CDR1 and CDR2 are KGHSH and LQKENI. The assay was immunoSEQ multiplex PCR, and TCRdb's table has in-frame clones only and misses some. Among tens of thousands of clones listed, about four fifths were seen once. A word on this clone: Its antigen is currently unknown.

Sequences were derived from CD4+ or CD8+ T cells sorted from blood, sampled in a trial of the OX40 agonist ivuxolimab. The rearrangement uses TRBV18 and TRBJ2-5; D may be TRBD2 (6 bases). The J call may be incorrect, as the DNA end agrees better with TRBJ2-7. The sequence was collected from an adult with an advanced solid tumor such as melanoma, head and neck, liver or kidney cancer. CDR3 in DNA: TGTGCCAGCTCACCGGGGACTGTCTACGAGCAGTACTTC. Translated, it gives CASSPGTVYEQYF.